What follows is one TCR beta chain and its context. As handled by the study authors: Nucleated cell counts were estimated from reference gene primer amplification. This table comes from immunoSEQ multiplex PCR, and its TCRdb copy is limited to in-frame clones, with some not included. V, J and clone size reflect that table, while D and trimming were determined from the DNA. The sample contains around 45,000 clones, roughly nine tenths of which appear only once. V was clipped by 1 base and J by 3 bases, with 10 bases between them. Germline lookup yields CDR1 SGHTA and CDR2 FQGNSA. The CDR3 length is 14 residues. This sample was taken from a study of blood T cell repertoires in COVID-19. Whole-study context: Samples of COVID-19 (acute and convalescent) were obtained from the United States, Italy and Spain. The cDNA or gDNA used as material had been derived from T cells, B-cell-depleted T cells, or PBMCs.

The origin of this receptor is a man aged 55 to 70 with active or convalescent COVID-19. The chain employs TRBV7-2 and TRBJ2-7; D may be TRBD1 (5 bases). Sequencing input: peripheral blood. DNA for the CDR3: TGTGCCAGCAGCTTAGTAGGGGTCCTCTACGAGCAGTACTTC. This sequence encodes CASSLVGVLYEQYF. Full variable domain (rest looked up from reference TRBV7-2 and TRBJ2-7): GAGVSQSPSNKVTEKGKDVELRCDPISGHTALYWYRQSLGQGLEFLIYFQGNSAPDKSGLPSDRFSAERTGGSVSTLTIQRTQQEDSAVYLCASSLVGVLYEQYFGPGTRLTVT.